A single T cell receptor beta chain is shown here with its context. What it binds is unknown. This record belongs to a study of cytomegalovirus exposure and HLA in healthy donors. The data were produced by immunoSEQ multiplex PCR, yet TCRdb's version contains in-frame clones alone and is incomplete. The table lists 150,000 to 200,000 clones, roughly nine tenths of them singletons. Trimming stripped 4 bases from V and 3 bases from J, with 19 bases between. CDR3 size: 16 residues. The V gene's germline CDR1 is SGHRS and CDR2 YFSETQ. The study, taken as a whole, reports: 150 to 200 TCR beta chains were listed as cytomegalovirus-associated.

The donors were part of the validation cohort of 100 to 150 subjects. That cohort was separate from the first cohort, which comprised 666 subjects. This chain joins TRBV5-1 and TRBJ2-5; tentatively, D is TRBD2 (7 bases). The sample taken for sequencing was PBMCs. This TCR came from a woman aged 18-30 years in good health and CMV-seropositive. The CDR3: CASSPREGRGKETQYF. DNA of the CDR3: TGCGCCAGCAGCCCCCGTGAAGGGAGGGGGAAAGAGACCCAGTACTTC.